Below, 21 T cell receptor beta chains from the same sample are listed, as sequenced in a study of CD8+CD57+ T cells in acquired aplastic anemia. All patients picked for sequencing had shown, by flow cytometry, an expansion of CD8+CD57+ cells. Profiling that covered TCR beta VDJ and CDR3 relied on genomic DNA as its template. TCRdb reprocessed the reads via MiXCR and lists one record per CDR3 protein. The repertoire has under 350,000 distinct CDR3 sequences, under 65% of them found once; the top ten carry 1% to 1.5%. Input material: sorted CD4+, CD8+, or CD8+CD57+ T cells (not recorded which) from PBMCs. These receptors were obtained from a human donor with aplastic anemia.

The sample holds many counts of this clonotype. The CDR3 spells CASSSPGRTGELFF. For the CDR3, the DNA is TGCGCCAGCAGCTCTCCCGGGCGTACCGGGGAGCTGTTTTTT. This chain uses TRBV5-1 with TRBJ2-2; D call uncertain. This CDR3 contains 14 residues. V was trimmed by 3 bases and J by 5 bases, leaving 11 bases between them. Germline assignment: CDR1 SGHRS and CDR2 YFSETQ.

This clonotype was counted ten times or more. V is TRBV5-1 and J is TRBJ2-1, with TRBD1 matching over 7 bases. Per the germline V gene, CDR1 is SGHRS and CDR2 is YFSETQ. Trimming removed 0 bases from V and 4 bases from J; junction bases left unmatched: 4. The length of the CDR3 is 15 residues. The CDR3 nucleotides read TGCGCCAGCAGCTTGGCAGGGGGACGTTACAATGAGCAGTTCTTC. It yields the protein CASSLAGGRYNEQFF.

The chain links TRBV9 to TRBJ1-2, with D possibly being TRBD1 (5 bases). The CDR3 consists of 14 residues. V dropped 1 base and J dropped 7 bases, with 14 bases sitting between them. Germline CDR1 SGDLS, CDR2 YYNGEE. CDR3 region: CASSVRVGGTGYTF. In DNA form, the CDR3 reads TGTGCCAGCAGCGTAAGGGTTGGGGGAACTGGCTACACCTTC.

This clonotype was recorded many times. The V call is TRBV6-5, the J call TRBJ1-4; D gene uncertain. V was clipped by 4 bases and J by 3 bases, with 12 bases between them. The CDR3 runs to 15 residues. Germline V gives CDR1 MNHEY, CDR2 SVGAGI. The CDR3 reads CASSFNGVSNEKLFF. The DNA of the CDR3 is TGTGCCAGCAGTTTCAACGGGGTTTCTAATGAAAAACTGTTTTTT.

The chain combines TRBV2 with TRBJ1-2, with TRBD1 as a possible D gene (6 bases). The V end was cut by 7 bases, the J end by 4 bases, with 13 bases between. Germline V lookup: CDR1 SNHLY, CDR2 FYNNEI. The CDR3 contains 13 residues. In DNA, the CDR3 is TGTGCCAGCATCCGGGGGCTTGGCTATGGCTACACCTTC. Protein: CASIRGLGYGYTF.

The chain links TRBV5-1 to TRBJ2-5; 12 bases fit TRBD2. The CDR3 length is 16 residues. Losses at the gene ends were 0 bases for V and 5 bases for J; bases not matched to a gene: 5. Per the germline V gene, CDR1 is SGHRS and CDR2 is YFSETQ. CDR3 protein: CASSLGTSGTGETQYF. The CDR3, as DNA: TGCGCCAGCAGCTTGGGGACTAGCGGGACCGGGGAGACCCAGTACTTC.

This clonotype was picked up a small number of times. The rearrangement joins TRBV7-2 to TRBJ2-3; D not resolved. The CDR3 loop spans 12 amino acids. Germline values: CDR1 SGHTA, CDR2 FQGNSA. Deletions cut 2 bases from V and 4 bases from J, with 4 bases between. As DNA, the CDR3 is TGTGCCAGCAGCTTATTTTCAGATACGCAGTATTTT. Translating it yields CASSLFSDTQYF.

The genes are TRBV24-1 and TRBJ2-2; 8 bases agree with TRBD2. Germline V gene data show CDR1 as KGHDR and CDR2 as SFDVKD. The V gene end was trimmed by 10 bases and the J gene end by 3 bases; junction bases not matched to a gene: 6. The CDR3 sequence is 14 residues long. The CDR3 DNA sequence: TGTGCCACGCGCGGGGGGCCCGACACCGGGGAGCTGTTTTTT. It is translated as CATRGGPDTGELFF.

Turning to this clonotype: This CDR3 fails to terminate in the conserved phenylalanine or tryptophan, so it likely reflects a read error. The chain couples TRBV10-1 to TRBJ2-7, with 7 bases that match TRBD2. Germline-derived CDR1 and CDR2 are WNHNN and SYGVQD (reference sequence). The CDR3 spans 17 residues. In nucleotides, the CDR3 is TGTGCCATCAGTGAGGGCGGCAGCGGGGAACGGGGCTACGAGCAGTACATC. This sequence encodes CAISEGGSGERGYEQYI.

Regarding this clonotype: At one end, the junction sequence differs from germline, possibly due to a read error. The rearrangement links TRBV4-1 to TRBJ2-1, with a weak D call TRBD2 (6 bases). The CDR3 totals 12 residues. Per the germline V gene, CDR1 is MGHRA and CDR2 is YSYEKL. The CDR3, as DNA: TGCGCCAGCAGCCAAGATGGGACTGAGCAGTGCTTC. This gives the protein CASSQDGTEQCF.

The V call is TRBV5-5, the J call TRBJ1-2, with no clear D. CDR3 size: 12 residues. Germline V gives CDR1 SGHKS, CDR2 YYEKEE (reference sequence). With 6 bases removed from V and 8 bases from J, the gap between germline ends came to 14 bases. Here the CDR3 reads CASTLPGGGYTF. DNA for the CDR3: TGTGCCAGCACCCTGCCTGGAGGCGGCTACACCTTC.

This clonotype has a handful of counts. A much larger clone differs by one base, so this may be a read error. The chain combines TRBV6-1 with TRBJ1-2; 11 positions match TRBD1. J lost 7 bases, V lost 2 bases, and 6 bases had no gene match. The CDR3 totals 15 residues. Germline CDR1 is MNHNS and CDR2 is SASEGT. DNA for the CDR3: TGTGCCAGCAGTGAAAGGGACAGGGGGAAGGGTGGCTACACCTTC. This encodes CASSERDRGKGGYTF.

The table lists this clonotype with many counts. DNA of the CDR3: TGCGCCAGCAGCTACCCTACAGGGGTAATCAGAGAGACCCAGTACTTC. This codes for CASSYPTGVIRETQYF. This chain links TRBV5-1 with TRBJ2-5, with TRBD1 matching 7 bases. The V gene's germline CDR1 is SGHRS and CDR2 YFSETQ. The CDR3 sequence is 16 residues long. Trimming took 3 bases from V and 4 from J; bases not matched to a gene: 12.

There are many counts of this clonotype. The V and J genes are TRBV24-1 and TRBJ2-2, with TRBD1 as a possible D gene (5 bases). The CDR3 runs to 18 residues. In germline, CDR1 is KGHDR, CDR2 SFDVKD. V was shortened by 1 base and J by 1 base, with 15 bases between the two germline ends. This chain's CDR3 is CATSDFPGNMENTGELFF. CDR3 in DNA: TGTGCCACCAGTGATTTTCCAGGGAATATGGAGAACACCGGGGAGCTGTTTTTT.

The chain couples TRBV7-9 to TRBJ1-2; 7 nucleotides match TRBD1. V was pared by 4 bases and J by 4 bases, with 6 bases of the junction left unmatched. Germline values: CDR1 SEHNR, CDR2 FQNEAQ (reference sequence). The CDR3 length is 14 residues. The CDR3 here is CASSSTGSSYGYTF. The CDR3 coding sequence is TGTGCCAGCAGCTCGACAGGGAGCTCCTATGGCTACACCTTC.

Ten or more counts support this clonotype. Here the CDR3 DNA reads TGTGCCAGTAGTATCTCGGGGACACAAGAGACCCAGTACTTC. As protein: CASSISGTQETQYF. The chain couples TRBV19 to TRBJ2-5; a weak D match, TRBD1 (6 bases). The CDR3 covers 14 residues. V was trimmed by 3 bases and J by 2 bases, leaving 10 bases between them. From germline, CDR1 is LNHDA and CDR2 SQIVND (reference sequence).

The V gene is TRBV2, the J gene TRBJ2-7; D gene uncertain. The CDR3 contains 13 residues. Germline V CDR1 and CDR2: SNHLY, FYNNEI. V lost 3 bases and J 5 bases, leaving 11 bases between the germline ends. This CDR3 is CASSEAASNEQYF. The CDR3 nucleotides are TGTGCCAGCAGTGAGGCGGCGAGCAACGAGCAGTACTTC. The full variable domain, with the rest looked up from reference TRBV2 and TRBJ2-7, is EPEVTQTPSHQVTQMGQEVILRCVPISNHLYFYWYRQILGQKVEFLVSFYNNEISEKSEIFDDQFSVERPDGSNFTLKIRSTKLEDSAMYFCASSEAASNEQYFGPGTRLTVT.

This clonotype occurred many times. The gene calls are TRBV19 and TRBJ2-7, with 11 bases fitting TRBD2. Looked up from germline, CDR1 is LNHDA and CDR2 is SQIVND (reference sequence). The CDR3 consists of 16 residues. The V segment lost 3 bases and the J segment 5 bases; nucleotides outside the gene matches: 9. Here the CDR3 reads CASSISSGLAAHEQYF. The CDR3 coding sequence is TGTGCCAGTAGTATTAGTTCGGGACTAGCGGCCCACGAGCAGTACTTC.

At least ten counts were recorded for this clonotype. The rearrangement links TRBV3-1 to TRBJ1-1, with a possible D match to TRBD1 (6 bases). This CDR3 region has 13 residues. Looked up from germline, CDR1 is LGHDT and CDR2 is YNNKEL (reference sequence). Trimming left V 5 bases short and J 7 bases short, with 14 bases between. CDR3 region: CASSARTRGEAFF. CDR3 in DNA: TGTGCCAGCAGCGCTCGAACCAGGGGTGAAGCTTTCTTT.

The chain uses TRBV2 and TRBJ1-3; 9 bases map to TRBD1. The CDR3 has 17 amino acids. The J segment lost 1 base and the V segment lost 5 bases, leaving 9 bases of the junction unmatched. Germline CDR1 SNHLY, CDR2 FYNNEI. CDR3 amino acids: CASSLGTGLFSGNTIYF. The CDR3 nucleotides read TGTGCCAGCAGTCTCGGGACAGGGTTATTTTCTGGAAACACCATATATTTT.

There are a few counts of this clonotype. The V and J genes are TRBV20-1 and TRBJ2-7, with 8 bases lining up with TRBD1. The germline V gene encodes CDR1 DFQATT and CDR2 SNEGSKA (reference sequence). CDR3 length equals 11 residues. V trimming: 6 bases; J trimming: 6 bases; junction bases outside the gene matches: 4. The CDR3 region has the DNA TGCAGTGCACGGACAGGGCCCGAGCAGTACTTC. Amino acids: CSARTGPEQYF.